This is a list of T cell receptor beta chains from one sample in a study of blood T cell repertoires in COVID-19. The repertoire was sequenced with immunoSEQ multiplex PCR; TCRdb's copy has only in-frame clones and lacks some. In the table there are 120,000 to 150,000 clones, over 70% of which are singletons. The sample consisted of PBMCs or T cells enriched from blood (not recorded which). These receptors came from a man aged 50-60 years in a cohort exposed to, infected with or recovered from COVID-19 (not recorded which). The CDR3 runs from the conserved cysteine through the conserved F or W. Fields, in order: V gene, clone size, D gene, J gene, CDR3 protein, CDR3 DNA. D genes are given only for firm matches. The size entry is marked missing in some rows and otherwise reads once, few, many or a size class.

V: TRBV5-4
size: .
D: .
J: TRBJ2-3
CDR3: CASSLYLTGTDTQYF
DNA: TGTGCCAGCAGCTTGTACTTAACGGGCACAGATACGCAGTATTTT

V: TRBV11-2
size: .
D: .
J: TRBJ2-7
CDR3: CASSSSQGTPEQYF
DNA: TGTGCCAGCAGCTCGTCCCAGGGGACACCCGAGCAGTACTTC

V: TRBV21-1
size: .
D: .
J: TRBJ2-7
CDR3: CATPADNPYEQYF
DNA: TGTGCCACCCCGGCGGATAACCCCTACGAGCAGTACTTC

V: TRBV5-1
size: .
D: .
J: TRBJ2-6
CDR3: CASSLATGANVLTF
DNA: TGCGCCAGCAGCTTGGCGACAGGGGCCAACGTCCTGACTTTC

V: TRBV6-4
size: once
D: .
J: TRBJ1-2
CDR3: CATQDGTGTDGYTF
DNA: TGTGCCACCCAGGACGGAACGGGGACTGATGGCTACACCTTC

V: TRBV11-1
size: .
D: TRBD1
J: TRBJ1-5
CDR3: CASSPVGDRGLLAQHF
DNA: TGTGCCAGTTCACCGGTAGGGGACAGGGGGCTGCTAGCCCAGCATTTT

V: TRBV27
size: .
D: .
J: TRBJ1-1
CDR3: CASSLSGPLNTEAFF
DNA: TGTGCCAGCAGTTTATCGGGGCCCCTGAACACTGAAGCTTTCTTT

V: TRBV28
size: .
D: .
J: TRBJ1-1
CDR3: CASTSEVGAAFF
DNA: TGTGCCAGCACCTCGGAGGTGGGCGCGGCTTTCTTT

V: TRBV6-5
size: .
D: .
J: TRBJ1-2
CDR3: CASSYGQFYGYTF
DNA: TGTGCCAGCAGTTACGGACAGTTCTATGGCTACACCTTC

V: TRBV30
size: once
D: .
J: TRBJ1-5
CDR3: CAWSKGVDQPQHF
DNA: TGTGCCTGGAGTAAGGGAGTAGATCAGCCCCAGCATTTT

V: TRBV4-1
size: .
D: .
J: TRBJ2-2
CDR3: CASRPTPGLGNTGELFF
DNA: TGCGCCAGCAGACCCACTCCGGGACTCGGAAACACCGGGGAGCTGTTTTTT

V: TRBV5-6
size: .
D: .
J: TRBJ1-3
CDR3: CASSGTEPTSSGNTIYF
DNA: TGTGCCAGCAGCGGAACAGAGCCGACTAGCTCTGGAAACACCATATATTTT